This TCR beta chain is drawn from a study of human versus mouse CDR3 diversity and MHC coevolution. The study's findings and limits: Most of the three human donors had the lowest clonal inequality. Humans had the largest estimated TCR beta repertoire, 1.5 million to 2 million clonotypes.

The assay was immunoSEQ multiplex PCR, and TCRdb's table has in-frame clones only and misses some. Counted here are tens of thousands of clones, about 94% occurring once; the ten biggest clones make up over 15%. With regard to this clone: As yet, its antigen is unknown.

J gave up 2 bases and V 5 bases, and 7 bases lay outside the gene matches. The CDR3 sequence is 15 residues long. The germline gives CDR1 SGHAT, CDR2 FQDESV (reference sequence). The origin of this receptor is a person in their sixties in good health. The specimen sequenced was naive CD4+ T cells from blood. The subset was: CD45RO-negative CD62L-positive naive CD4 T cells. J is TRBJ2-7 and V is TRBV11-1; 9 nucleotides match TRBD1. The CDR3 nucleotides read TGTGCCAGCAGCGGTGACAGGGGGTGGGCCTACGAGCAGTACTTC. Its protein product is CASSGDRGWAYEQYF.